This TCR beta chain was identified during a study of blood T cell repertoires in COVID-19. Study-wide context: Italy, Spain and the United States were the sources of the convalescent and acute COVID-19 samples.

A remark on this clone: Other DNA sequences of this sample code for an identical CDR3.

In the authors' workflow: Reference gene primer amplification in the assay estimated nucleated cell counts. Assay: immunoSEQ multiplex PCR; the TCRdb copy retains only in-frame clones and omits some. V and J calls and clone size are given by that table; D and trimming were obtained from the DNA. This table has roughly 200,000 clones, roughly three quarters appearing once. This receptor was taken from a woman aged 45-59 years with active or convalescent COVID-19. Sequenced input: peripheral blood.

In nucleotides, the CDR3 is TGTGCCAGCAGCCGCGACAGAGCCTACGAGCAGTACTTC. Encoded protein: CASSRDRAYEQYF. The chain uses TRBV14 and TRBJ2-7; D is perhaps TRBD1 (5 bases). There are 13 residues in the CDR3. V shed 4 bases and J shed 2 bases, with 9 bases lying between them. Per germline, CDR1 SGHDN and CDR2 FVKESK.